This TCR beta chain was profiled in a study of Graves' ophthalmopathy and Graves' hyperthyroidism. Amplified material comprised TCR beta CDR3 regions derived from RNA transcripts. The first-round RT-PCR employed HTBI primers together with the Qiagen OneStep RT-PCR kit. A multiplex PCR was then performed as the second round. TCRdb processed the multiplex PCR reads anew with MiXCR; each CDR3 protein has one entry. The sample shows 500,000 to 800,000 distinct CDR3 sequences, under 50% of them seen only once. Points on this clonotype: One junction end disagrees with the germline gene, perhaps due to a read error.

CDR3 length equals 14 residues. Germline CDR1 WSHSY, CDR2 SAAADI. The J gene is TRBJ2-2, the V gene TRBV10-2; D is unresolved. The sequencing sample was made of peripheral blood. This clonotype was obtained from an adult man with Graves' ophthalmopathy. The DNA for the CDR3 is TGTGCCAGCAGTTACAATAGCTCCACCGGGGAGCTGTTTTTT. Its translation: CASSYNSSTGELFF.